The present T cell receptor (beta chain) was sequenced within a study of T cell responses to AZD1222 COVID-19 vaccine. Study at large: The analysis combined second doses at about 4 or about 12 weeks. Findings of the study overall: Donors in the cohort were predominantly white British and more often female, and clonal diversity was possibly underestimated. With dominance at 160-218 and 743-854, vaccine-associated CD4 TCRs spanned spike. A reported finding is that nearly half of spike-specific TCRs target unmutated variant regions.

Assay: immunoSEQ multiplex PCR; the TCRdb copy retains only in-frame clones and omits some. The table lists fewer than 150,000 clones, roughly 91% of them singletons. Comment on this clone: The target antigen is unknown.

The TCR was taken from an adult in good health. This sample comprised peripheral blood, obtained on day 0 of AZD1222 vaccination.

This CDR3 is CASSSPQSGDTQYF. In nucleotides, the CDR3 is TGTGCCAGCAGTTCACCACAAAGCGGAGATACGCAGTATTTT. V and J are TRBV28 and TRBJ2-3; D might be TRBD2 (5 bases). The ends were cut back, 4 bases at V and 5 bases at J, with 13 bases in the middle. The CDR3 loop spans 14 amino acids. Germline-derived CDR1 and CDR2 are MDHEN and SYDVKM.